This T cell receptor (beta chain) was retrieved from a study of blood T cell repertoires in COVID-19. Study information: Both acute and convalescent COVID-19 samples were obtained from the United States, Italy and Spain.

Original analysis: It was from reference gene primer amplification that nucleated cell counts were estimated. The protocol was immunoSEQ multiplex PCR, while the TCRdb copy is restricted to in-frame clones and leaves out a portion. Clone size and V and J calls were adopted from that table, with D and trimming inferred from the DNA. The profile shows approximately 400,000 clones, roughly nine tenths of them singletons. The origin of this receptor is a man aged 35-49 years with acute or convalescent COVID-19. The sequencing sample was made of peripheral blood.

CDR3 DNA sequence: TGTGCCAGCAGTTTCTCGGGACAGAAGAATGAGCAGTTCTTC. It is translated as CASSFSGQKNEQFF. The J gene is TRBJ2-1, the V gene TRBV27; 7 bases match TRBD1. Germline CDR1 and CDR2: MNHEY and SMNVEV (reference sequence). V shed 3 bases and J 7 bases; nucleotides not matched to a gene: 6. The length of the CDR3 is 14 residues.